A selection of T cell receptor delta chains follows, all from one sample in a study of Vδ1+ human thymocytes. TCRdb called clones from the multiplex PCR reads again using CATT. The table includes 24,000 or so delta-chain clones, less than 30% detected once. The sequenced material came from Vdelta1+ gamma-delta thymocytes from the thymus. These receptors all come from a boy younger than two who had congenital heart surgery. The CDR3 runs from the conserved cysteine through the conserved F or W. The D gene is left open where the match is weak. Clone size appears in some rows only: once, few, many, or a class for an expanded clone.

v_gene: TRDV1
j_gene: TRDJ1
abundance: few
d_gene: -
CDR3nt: TGTGCTCTTGGGGGCTTCCCCGCGAACACCGATAAACTCATCTTT
CDR3aa: CALGGFPANTDKLIF

v_gene: TRDV1
j_gene: TRDJ1
abundance: -
d_gene: TRDD3
CDR3nt: TGTGCTCTTGGGGAATCGGGCTACTGGGGGCCCGACACCGATAAACTCATCTTT
CDR3aa: CALGESGYWGPDTDKLIF

v_gene: TRDV1
j_gene: TRDJ1
abundance: -
d_gene: TRDD2
CDR3nt: TGTGCTCTTGGGGGCCACCTTCCTACAGGAGGTCTGGGGCTCTGGGGGTACACCGATAAACTCATCTTT
CDR3aa: CALGGHLPTGGLGLWGYTDKLIF

v_gene: TRDV1
j_gene: TRDJ1
abundance: -
d_gene: TRDD3
CDR3nt: TGTGCTCTTGGGGAATTCTCCTTCTTGGGGGATACGCTAAGAGTTGCGCGATTGAACACCGATAAACTCATCTTT
CDR3aa: CALGEFSFLGDTLRVARLNTDKLIF

v_gene: TRDV1
j_gene: TRDJ1
abundance: few
d_gene: TRDD3
CDR3nt: TGTGCTCTTGGGGGGTTCCTACTGGGGGACTCGTACACCGATAAACTCATCTTT
CDR3aa: CALGGFLLGDSYTDKLIF

v_gene: TRDV1
j_gene: TRDJ1
abundance: few
d_gene: TRDD3
CDR3nt: TGTGCTCTTGGGGGACAGCTAGGCCTTCCTAGTACTGGGGGATACCGGAGGTACACCGATAAACTCATCTTT
CDR3aa: CALGGQLGLPSTGGYRRYTDKLIF

v_gene: TRDV1
j_gene: TRDJ1
abundance: few
d_gene: TRDD3
CDR3nt: TGTGCTCTTGGTGCTCTTCCTTCCATGTACTGGGGGAGACTAGGGGTCGATAAACTCATCTTT
CDR3aa: CALGALPSMYWGRLGVDKLIF

v_gene: TRDV1
j_gene: TRDJ1
abundance: -
d_gene: TRDD3
CDR3nt: TGTGCTCTTGGGGAACCTTTCCTACGCAACGCTGGGGGATTTAAGTACACCGATAAACTCATCTTT
CDR3aa: CALGEPFLRNAGGFKYTDKLIF

v_gene: TRDV1
j_gene: TRDJ1
abundance: few
d_gene: -
CDR3nt: TGTGCTCTTGGGGAAAGGCGTTCTATTACCTACATCACCGATAAACTCATCTTT
CDR3aa: CALGERRSITYITDKLIF

v_gene: TRDV1
j_gene: TRDJ1
abundance: few
d_gene: TRDD3
CDR3nt: TGTGCTCTTGGGGTCCGGCCTTCCTACGTACTGGGGGATACGGGGGACACCGATAAACTCATCTTT
CDR3aa: CALGVRPSYVLGDTGDTDKLIF

v_gene: TRDV1
j_gene: TRDJ1
abundance: -
d_gene: TRDD3
CDR3nt: TGTGCTCTTGGGGAAGCTTCCCCAACCCACTGGGGGTTCCACGATAAACTCATCTTT
CDR3aa: CALGEASPTHWGFHDKLIF

v_gene: TRDV1
j_gene: TRDJ1
abundance: few
d_gene: TRDD3
CDR3nt: TGTGCTCTTGGGGAACAACCGGGTGGGGGATGGCTCTACACCGATAAACTCATCTTT
CDR3aa: CALGEQPGGGWLYTDKLIF

v_gene: TRDV1
j_gene: TRDJ1
abundance: -
d_gene: -
CDR3nt: TGTGCTCTTGGGGAACTATCTCCTTCCTACACTGGGGGATCCTACACCGATAAACTCATCTTT
CDR3aa: CALGELSPSYTGGSYTDKLIF

v_gene: TRDV1
j_gene: TRDJ1
abundance: few
d_gene: TRDD3
CDR3nt: TGTGCTCTTGGCAACTGGGGGATACTTCCTACCGATAAACTCATCTTT
CDR3aa: CALGNWGILPTDKLIF

v_gene: TRDV1
j_gene: TRDJ1
abundance: -
d_gene: TRDD3
CDR3nt: TGTGCTCTTGGGGAACGGGCTTTCCTACCGAAACTGGGGGATACGCTTATCTTGTACACCGATAAACTCATCTTT
CDR3aa: CALGERAFLPKLGDTLILYTDKLIF

v_gene: TRDV1
j_gene: TRDJ1
abundance: many
d_gene: -
CDR3nt: TGTGCTCTTGGGGAACATCCTCCAGGCCAATTTTATGAGGGCTGCTGTTTCCAAAGGTACACCGATAAACTCATCTTT
CDR3aa: CALGEHPPGQFYEGCCFQRYTDKLIF

v_gene: TRDV1
j_gene: TRDJ1
abundance: -
d_gene: -
CDR3nt: TGTGCTCTTGGGGAAACTCCTACGCCCACTTGCCTCGATAAACTCATCTTT
CDR3aa: CALGETPTPTCLDKLIF

v_gene: TRDV1
j_gene: TRDJ1
abundance: -
d_gene: -
CDR3nt: TGTGCTCTTGGGGAACGTTGGGGTACTGCGAGGTACACCGATAAACTCATCTTT
CDR3aa: CALGERWGTARYTDKLIF

v_gene: TRDV1
j_gene: TRDJ1
abundance: -
d_gene: TRDD3
CDR3nt: TGTGCTCTTGGGGAACCCCGAGGGAATTTGTACTGGGGGCCCTACACCGATAAACTCATCTTT
CDR3aa: CALGEPRGNLYWGPYTDKLIF

v_gene: TRDV1
j_gene: TRDJ2
abundance: -
d_gene: -
CDR3nt: TGTGCTCTTGGGGGACTACAGCCTGTCCTACGAACCAGGTTGACAGCACAACTCTTCTTT
CDR3aa: CALGGLQPVLRTRLTAQLFF

v_gene: TRDV1
j_gene: TRDJ1
abundance: -
d_gene: -
CDR3nt: TGTGCTCTTGGGGAACTAGGGCGATGCGGACTCATCTTT
CDR3aa: CALGELGRCGLIF

v_gene: TRDV1
j_gene: TRDJ1
abundance: few
d_gene: TRDD3
CDR3nt: TGTGCTCTTGGGGATCCCGCCGATGGTATGGCTGGGGGATACCGGTTAAGTTTCGCCGATAAACTCATCTTT
CDR3aa: CALGDPADGMAGGYRLSFADKLIF

v_gene: TRDV1
j_gene: TRDJ1
abundance: few
d_gene: TRDD3
CDR3nt: TGTGCTCTTGGGGAAACTCTGGGGGACACCGATAAACTCATCTTT
CDR3aa: CALGETLGDTDKLIF

v_gene: TRDV1
j_gene: TRDJ1
abundance: -
d_gene: -
CDR3nt: TGTGCTCTTGGGGAAGGTTTGAAGCTCAACACCGATAAACTCATCTTT
CDR3aa: CALGEGLKLNTDKLIF

v_gene: TRDV1
j_gene: TRDJ1
abundance: few
d_gene: -
CDR3nt: TGTGCTCTTGCGCTCGGGGGGACCTTGACGTACACCGACAAACTCATCTTT
CDR3aa: CALALGGTLTYTDKLIF

v_gene: TRDV1
j_gene: TRDJ1
abundance: -
d_gene: -
CDR3nt: TGTGCTCTTGGGGATTCTTCCTATCGGGTGGGGGACGATAAACTCATCTTT
CDR3aa: CALGDSSYRVGDDKLIF

v_gene: TRDV1
j_gene: TRDJ1
abundance: few
d_gene: -
CDR3nt: TGTGCTCTTGGGGAGCTAGGTGAGTGGTGGAGGTTGAGTCCACCGGGTAAACTCATCTTT
CDR3aa: CALGELGEWWRLSPPGKLIF

v_gene: TRDV1
j_gene: TRDJ1
abundance: few
d_gene: -
CDR3nt: TGTGCTCTTGGGAGACGGGATCCCCTCTTCCTACGGGGATACGCCCCATTCACCGATAAACTCATCTTT
CDR3aa: CALGRRDPLFLRGYAPFTDKLIF

v_gene: TRDV1
j_gene: TRDJ1
abundance: -
d_gene: -
CDR3nt: TGTGCTCTTGGGGATTCCCTCTACCCTTACACCGATAAACTCATCTTT
CDR3aa: CALGDSLYPYTDKLIF

v_gene: TRDV1
j_gene: TRDJ1
abundance: -
d_gene: TRDD2
CDR3nt: TGTGCTCTTGGGGAGGGCGGGCCTTCCTACGGTCGGATGCCCTTATACACCGATAAACTCATCTTT
CDR3aa: CALGEGGPSYGRMPLYTDKLIF

v_gene: TRDV1
j_gene: TRDJ1
abundance: few
d_gene: TRDD3
CDR3nt: TGTGCTCTTGGGGAACCCCAGCTTCCTTCACTGGGGGATACGGTATCAACCGATAAACTCATCTTT
CDR3aa: CALGEPQLPSLGDTVSTDKLIF

v_gene: TRDV1
j_gene: TRDJ1
abundance: few
d_gene: -
CDR3nt: TGTGCTCTTGGGGAACTACGCGGAGGAGGGTACACCGATAAACTCATCTTT
CDR3aa: CALGELRGGGYTDKLIF

v_gene: TRDV1
j_gene: TRDJ1
abundance: medium-sized
d_gene: -
CDR3nt: TGTGCTCTTGGGGGGATATACACTACCTCCGTACGCCCAAGGGATAAACTCATCTTT
CDR3aa: CALGGIYTTSVRPRDKLIF